This paragraph covers one T cell receptor (beta chain) sequence. The data are from a study of T cells in Graves' hyperthyroidism and ophthalmopathy. Patients were excluded because of uncontrolled infection, other autoimmune disease, pregnancy or lactation. RNA transcripts served as the template for amplifying TCR beta CDR3 regions. A set of HTBI primers served as the primers for a first-round RT-PCR of the TCR CDR3. One entry per CDR3 protein, called by TCRdb with MiXCR from the multiplex PCR reads. Found here are under 350,000 distinct CDR3 sequences, less than 30% of them singletons; the top ten hold about 30%. Source material: blood. This sequence originates from a man aged 35 to 55 with Graves' hyperthyroidism that later progressed to Graves' ophthalmopathy.

The CDR3 nucleotides read TGTGCCAGCAGCTTATTAAACGGGATCCAAGAGACCCAGTACTTC. It encodes CASSLLNGIQETQYF. The chain employs TRBV7-2 and TRBJ2-5; weak D call: TRBD2 (5 bases). This CDR3 region has 15 residues. Germline V gene data show CDR1 as SGHTA and CDR2 as FQGNSA. Trimming removed 2 bases at V and 1 base at J, with 11 bases between.